The present TCR beta chain was sequenced within a study of T cell changes during pregnancy in multiple sclerosis. This clone was recorded a few times. This CDR3 contains 15 residues. V shed 8 bases and J shed 0 bases, with 14 bases lying between them. Germline-derived CDR1 and CDR2 are SNHLY and FYNNEI. The repertoire was sequenced with immunoSEQ multiplex PCR; TCRdb's copy has only in-frame clones and lacks some. The data show fewer than 90,000 clones, with 90% to 95% seen just once and about 1.7% held by the top ten. The receptor was derived from a female donor in good health, enrolled as a control in a pregnancy study. The genes are TRBV2 and TRBJ1-5; a weak D match, TRBD1 (5 bases). The sequencing here drew on peripheral blood, taken after pregnancy. The chain's CDR3 is CASRVTAISNQPQHF. CDR3 bases: TGTGCCAGCCGGGTGACAGCGATTAGCAATCAGCCCCAGCATTTT.